The 13 T cell receptor beta chains below all came from one sample that was sequenced in a study of Tregs in tolerant kidney transplant recipients. Related graft donors supplied nonmyeloablative bone marrow transplants, and mixed chimerism was transient. Repertoires were generated with immunoSEQ multiplex PCR, while TCRdb's copy carries only in-frame clones and drops some. The listing records about 14,000 clones. The source was CD8+ T cells from blood (PBMCs), collected 6 months after the transplant. The receptors originated from a human patient who received a combined kidney and bone marrow transplant. The T cells may partly be graft donor cells.

As concerns this clone: The sequence runs out 3 residues before the end of the CDR3; the remainder is reconstructed from the germline J gene. The rearrangement links TRBV2 to TRBJ1-2; maybe TRBD1 (5 bases). Trimming took off 6 bases at V and 0 bases at J, with 8 bases between the two ends. This CDR3 is built from 13 residues. Germline CDR1 is SNHLY and CDR2 is FYNNEI. The CDR3 DNA, read in part, is TGTGCCAGCAGGGGGGGAGCTAACTATGGC. Amino acid sequence: CASRGGANYG. The CDR3 as a whole reads CASRGGANYGYTF.

The CDR3 is CASSDWTSGDEQFF. The CDR3 bases that were read are TGTGCCAGCAGTGACTGGACTAGCGGGGATGAG. The chain combines TRBV2 with TRBJ2-1; 12 bases agree with TRBD2. The sequenced fragment ends 3 residues before the CDR3 boundary, so the rest is inferred from the germline J gene. This CDR3 has 14 amino acids. The V and J ends lost 3 bases and 8 bases, in that order; junction bases with no gene match: 2. The V gene's germline CDR1 is SNHLY and CDR2 FYNNEI. Full variable domain (remainder filled in from reference TRBV2 and TRBJ2-1): EPEVTQTPSHQVTQMGQEVILRCVPISNHLYFYWYRQILGQKVEFLVSFYNNEISEKSEIFDDQFSVERPDGSNFTLKIRSTKLEDSAMYFCASSDWTSGDEQFFGPGTRLTVL.

A remark on this clone: The read terminates 3 residues ahead of where the CDR3 ends, so the germline J gene completes it. Other nucleotide sequences in the sample specify the same CDR3. The chain uses TRBV7-6 and TRBJ1-3; D perhaps matches TRBD1 (6 bases). Germline-derived CDR1 and CDR2 are SGHVS and FNYEAQ. The length of the CDR3 is 18 residues. Trimming pared 5 bases from V and 0 bases from J, leaving 20 bases between. CDR3 loop: CASSPPPGQGSSGNTIYF. The DNA read from the CDR3 is TGTGCCAGCAGCCCACCGCCGGGACAAGGGAGCTCTGGAAACACC.

Details on this clone: The CDR3 end is not reached by the read, which stops 3 residues before it; the germline J gene fills it in. The chain links TRBV7-7 to TRBJ1-5; D is perhaps TRBD1 (5 bases). V lost 9 bases to trimming and J lost 7 bases, with 19 bases between them. From germline, CDR1 is SSHAT and CDR2 FNYEAQ (reference sequence). The CDR3 contains 14 residues. Incomplete CDR3 DNA: TGTGCCAGTACCGCGTTGGGGGGTTGGCAGCCC. It encodes CASTALGGWQP. The entire CDR3 is CASTALGGWQPQHF.

As regards this clone: The sequenced fragment ends 3 residues before the CDR3 boundary, so the rest is inferred from the germline J gene. The chain carries TRBV19 and TRBJ2-7, with a tentative D call TRBD1 (5 bases). CDR1 and CDR2 (germline): LNHDA, SQIVND (reference sequence). This CDR3 comprises 13 residues. Trimming took 9 bases from V and 2 from J, leaving 14 bases between them. The CDR3 spells CASGLGRTYEQYF. The sequenced part of the CDR3 DNA is TGTGCCAGCGGGTTGGGGCGAACCTACGAG. Drawing the rest from reference TRBV19 and TRBJ2-7, the complete variable domain is DGGITQSPKYLFRKEGQNVTLSCEQNLNHDAMYWYRQDPGQGLRLIYYSQIVNDFQKGDIAEGYSVSREKKESFPLTVTSAQKNPTAFYLCASGLGRTYEQYFGPGTRLTVT.

With respect to this clone: Read coverage stops 3 residues before the CDR3 terminus; the germline J gene supplies the remainder. The rearrangement links TRBV14 to TRBJ2-7, with D possibly matching TRBD1 (6 bases). The CDR3 runs to 16 residues. Trimming removed 3 bases from V and 0 bases from J, with 15 bases in between. CDR1 and CDR2 (germline): SGHDN, FVKESK. The CDR3 bases that were read are TGTGCCAGCAGCCACCCCAGCGGCAGGGGCTCCTACGAG. Protein: CASSHPSGRGSYE. The whole CDR3 reads CASSHPSGRGSYEQYF.

On this clone itself: The read terminates 3 residues ahead of where the CDR3 ends, so the germline J gene completes it. The rearrangement uses TRBV29-1 and TRBJ2-2; D gene unclear. V was pared by 3 bases and J by 5 bases, with 4 bases between. There are 11 residues in the CDR3. CDR1 and CDR2 from the germline V gene are SQVTM and ANQGSEA. The sequenced part of the CDR3 DNA is TGCAGCGTTGACAGAACCGGGGAG. This codes for CSVDRTGE. The full-length CDR3 reads as CSVDRTGELFF.

The covered CDR3 bases are TGCGCCAGCAGCTTGGAAGTTACAGGTGAAAAA. This translates into CASSLEVTGEK. The CDR3 in its entirety is CASSLEVTGEKLFF. The V call is TRBV5-1, the J call TRBJ1-4; TRBD1 is a possible D gene (5 bases). Coverage ceases 3 residues before the CDR3 finishes, and the germline J gene fills in the end. This CDR3 spans 14 amino acids. Trimming took 0 bases from V and 7 from J, leaving 10 bases between them. From germline, CDR1 is SGHRS and CDR2 YFSETQ.

Details on this clone: Read sequence stops 3 residues before the CDR3 end, and the germline J gene provides the missing end. This chain links TRBV20-1 with TRBJ2-2, with 7 positions matching TRBD1. V was pared by 8 bases and J by 5 bases, with 8 bases of the junction left unmatched. This CDR3 has 13 amino acids. Per germline, CDR1 DFQATT and CDR2 SNEGSKA (reference sequence). This CDR3 is CSPRDSLTGELFF. The DNA read from the CDR3 is TGCAGTCCCCGGGACAGTTTAACCGGGGAG.

Details on this clone: The CDR3 extends 3 residues past the end of the read, so its final part is completed from the germline J gene. The chain has TRBV7-9 and TRBJ2-7; weak D call: TRBD2 (5 bases). This CDR3 has 15 residues. Germline-derived CDR1 and CDR2 are SEHNR and FQNEAQ (reference sequence). V lost 4 bases and J lost 2, with 15 bases in between. This CDR3 reads CASSYPEGPPYEQYF. CDR3 DNA, as far as it was read: TGTGCCAGCAGCTATCCAGAGGGCCCACCCTACGAG.

Worth noting for this clone: The CDR3 extends 3 residues past the end of the read, so its final part is completed from the germline J gene. V and J are TRBV5-1 and TRBJ2-3, with 11 bases lining up with TRBD2. CDR1 is SGHRS and CDR2 is YFSETQ in the germline V gene. The trim removed 0 bases at V and 6 bases at J, leaving 6 bases unmatched. The CDR3 runs 16 residues. This chain's CDR3 is CASSLASSGGMDTQYF. CDR3 bases read: TGCGCCAGCAGCTTGGCCTCTAGCGGGGGGATGGATACG. Variable domain in full (rest from reference TRBV5-1 and TRBJ2-3): KAGVTQTPRYLIKTRGQQVTLSCSPISGHRSVSWYQQTPGQGLQFLFEYFSETQRNKGNFPGRFSGRQFSNSRSEMNVSTLELGDSALYLCASSLASSGGMDTQYFGPGTRLTVL.

Worth noting for this clone: From the germline J gene comes the end of the CDR3, since the read stops 3 residues before it. The chain is built from TRBV4-1 and TRBJ2-7, with 8 bases identical to TRBD1. The junction had 6 bases not matched to a gene; V was cut back by 4 bases and J by 4 bases. Germline values: CDR1 MGHRA, CDR2 YSYEKL. The CDR3 consists of 14 residues. CDR3 region: CASSRSGGAYEQYF. The covered CDR3 bases are TGCGCCAGCAGCCGCTCAGGGGGCGCTTACGAG.

Turning to this clone: Coverage ceases 3 residues before the CDR3 finishes, and the germline J gene fills in the end. J is TRBJ2-1 and V is TRBV6-1; D uncertain. V was cut by 2 bases and J by 4 bases, with 21 bases left in between. This CDR3 comprises 18 residues. Per germline, CDR1 MNHNS and CDR2 SASEGT. The covered CDR3 bases are TGTGCCAGCAGTGAATACCCGATCGTAACCTACGGTTACAATGAG. Its protein is CASSEYPIVTYGYNE. The CDR3 in its entirety is CASSEYPIVTYGYNEQFF.